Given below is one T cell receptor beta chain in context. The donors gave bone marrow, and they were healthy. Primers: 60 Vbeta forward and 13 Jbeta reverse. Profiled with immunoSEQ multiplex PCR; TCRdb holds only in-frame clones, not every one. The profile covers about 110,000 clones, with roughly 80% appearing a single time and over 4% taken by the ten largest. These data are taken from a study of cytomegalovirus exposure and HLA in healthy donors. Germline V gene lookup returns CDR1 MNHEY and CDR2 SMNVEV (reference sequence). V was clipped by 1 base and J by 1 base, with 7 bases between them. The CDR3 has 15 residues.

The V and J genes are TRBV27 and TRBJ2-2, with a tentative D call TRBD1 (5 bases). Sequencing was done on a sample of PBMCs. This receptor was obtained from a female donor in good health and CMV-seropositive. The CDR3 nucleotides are TGTGCCAGCAGTTTATACAGGAGGAACACCGGGGAGCTGTTTTTT. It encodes CASSLYRRNTGELFF.